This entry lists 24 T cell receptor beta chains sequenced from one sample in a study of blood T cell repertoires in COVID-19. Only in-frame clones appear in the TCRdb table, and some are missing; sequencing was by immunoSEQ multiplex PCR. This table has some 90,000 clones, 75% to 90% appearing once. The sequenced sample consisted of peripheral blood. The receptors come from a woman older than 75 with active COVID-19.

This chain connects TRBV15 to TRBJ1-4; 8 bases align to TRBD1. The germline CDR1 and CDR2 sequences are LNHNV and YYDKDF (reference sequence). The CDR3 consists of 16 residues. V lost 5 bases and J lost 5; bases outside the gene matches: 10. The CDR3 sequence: CATSGRTGTGNEKLFF. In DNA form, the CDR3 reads TGTGCCACCAGCGGGAGAACTGGGACAGGAAATGAAAAACTGTTTTTT.

DNA of the CDR3: TGTGCCAGCAGTGAAAACGTGGACAGCCAGCCCTCTAACTATGGCTACACCTTC. Translation: CASSENVDSQPSNYGYTF. J is TRBJ1-2 and V is TRBV2; D might be TRBD1 (6 bases). The CDR3 loop spans 18 amino acids. Trimming removed 2 bases from V and 0 bases from J, with 19 bases in between. Germline CDR1 SNHLY, CDR2 FYNNEI.

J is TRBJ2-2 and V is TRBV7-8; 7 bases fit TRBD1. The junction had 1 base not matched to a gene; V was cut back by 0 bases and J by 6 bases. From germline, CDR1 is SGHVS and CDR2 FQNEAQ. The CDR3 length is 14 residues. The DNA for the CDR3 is TGTGCCAGCAGCTTAGCCAGGGGGTCCGGGGAGCTGTTTTTT. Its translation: CASSLARGSGELFF.

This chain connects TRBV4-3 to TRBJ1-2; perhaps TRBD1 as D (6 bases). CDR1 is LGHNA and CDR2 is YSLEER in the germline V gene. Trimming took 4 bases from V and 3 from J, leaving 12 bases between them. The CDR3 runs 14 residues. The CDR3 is CASSLGRGDYGYTF. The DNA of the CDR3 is TGCGCCAGCAGCCTGGGCAGGGGTGACTATGGCTACACCTTC.

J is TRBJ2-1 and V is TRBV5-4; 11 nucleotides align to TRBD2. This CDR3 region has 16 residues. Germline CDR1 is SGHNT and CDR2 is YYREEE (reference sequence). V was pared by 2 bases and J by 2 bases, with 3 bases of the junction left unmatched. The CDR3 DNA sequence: TGTGCCAGCAGCTTCACGGGACTAGCGGCCTACAATGAGCAGTTCTTC. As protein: CASSFTGLAAYNEQFF.

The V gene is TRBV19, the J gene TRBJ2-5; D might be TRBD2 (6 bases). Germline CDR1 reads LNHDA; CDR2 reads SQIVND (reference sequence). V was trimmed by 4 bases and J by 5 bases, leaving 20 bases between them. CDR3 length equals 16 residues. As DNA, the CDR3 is TGTGCCAGTAGTAAACCGAGCGGGCCCAACGGGGAGACCCAGTACTTC. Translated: CASSKPSGPNGETQYF.

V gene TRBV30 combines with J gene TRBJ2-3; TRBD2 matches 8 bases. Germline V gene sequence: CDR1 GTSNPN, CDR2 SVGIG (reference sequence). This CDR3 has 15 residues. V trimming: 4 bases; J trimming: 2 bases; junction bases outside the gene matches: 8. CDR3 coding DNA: TGTGCCTGGAAGGGTAGCGGGATATACACAGATACGCAGTATTTT. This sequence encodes CAWKGSGIYTDTQYF.

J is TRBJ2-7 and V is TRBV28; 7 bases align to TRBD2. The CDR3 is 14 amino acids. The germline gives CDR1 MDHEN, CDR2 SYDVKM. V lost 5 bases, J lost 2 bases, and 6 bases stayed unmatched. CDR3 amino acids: CASSVAGLTYEQYF. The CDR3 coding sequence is TGTGCCAGCAGTGTTGCGGGACTAACCTACGAGCAGTACTTC.

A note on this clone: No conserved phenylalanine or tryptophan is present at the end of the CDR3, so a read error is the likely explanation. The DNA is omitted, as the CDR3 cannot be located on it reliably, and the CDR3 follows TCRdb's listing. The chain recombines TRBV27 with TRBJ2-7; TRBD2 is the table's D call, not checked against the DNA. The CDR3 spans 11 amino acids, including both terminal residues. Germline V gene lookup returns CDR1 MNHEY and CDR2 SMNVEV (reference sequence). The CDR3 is CASRRAGVLVC.

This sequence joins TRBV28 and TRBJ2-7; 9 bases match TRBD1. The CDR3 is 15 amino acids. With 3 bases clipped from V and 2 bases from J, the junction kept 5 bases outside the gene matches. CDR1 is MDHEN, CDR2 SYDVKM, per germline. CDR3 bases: TGTGCCAGCAGTTTGGTTGGGACAGGGCCCTACGAGCAGTACTTC. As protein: CASSLVGTGPYEQYF.

The CDR3 region is CASSPGQSYEQYF. The DNA of the CDR3 is TGCGCCAGCAGCCCTGGACAGAGCTACGAGCAGTACTTC. The chain is built from TRBV4-1 and TRBJ2-7; perhaps TRBD1 as D (6 bases). The V gene's germline CDR1 is MGHRA and CDR2 YSYEKL. The CDR3 spans 13 residues. Trimming removed 4 bases at V and 3 bases at J, with 10 bases between.

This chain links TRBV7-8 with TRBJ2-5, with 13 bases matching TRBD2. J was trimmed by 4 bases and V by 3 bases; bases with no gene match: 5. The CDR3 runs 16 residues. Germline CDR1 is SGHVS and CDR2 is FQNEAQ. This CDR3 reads CASSFRLAGGSETQYF. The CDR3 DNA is TGTGCCAGCAGCTTTCGACTAGCGGGAGGATCAGAGACCCAGTACTTC.

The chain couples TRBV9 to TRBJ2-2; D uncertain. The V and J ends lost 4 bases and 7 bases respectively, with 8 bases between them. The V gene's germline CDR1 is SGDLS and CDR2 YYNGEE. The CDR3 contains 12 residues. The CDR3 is CASSSSYGELFF. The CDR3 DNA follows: TGTGCCAGCAGCTCCAGTTACGGGGAGCTGTTTTTT.

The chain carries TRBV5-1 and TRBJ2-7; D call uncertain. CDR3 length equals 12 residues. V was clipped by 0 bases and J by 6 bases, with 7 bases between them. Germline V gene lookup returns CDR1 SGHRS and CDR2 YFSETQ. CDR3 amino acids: CASSLAFSEQYF. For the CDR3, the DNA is TGCGCCAGCAGCTTGGCCTTTAGCGAGCAGTACTTC.

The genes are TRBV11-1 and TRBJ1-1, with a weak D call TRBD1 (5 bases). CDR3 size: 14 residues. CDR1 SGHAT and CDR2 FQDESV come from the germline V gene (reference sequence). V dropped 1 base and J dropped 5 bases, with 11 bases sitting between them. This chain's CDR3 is CASSLVLRGTEAFF. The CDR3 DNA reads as TGTGCCAGCAGCTTAGTCCTTCGGGGGACTGAAGCTTTCTTT. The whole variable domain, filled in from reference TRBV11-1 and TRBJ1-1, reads EAEVAQSPRYKITEKSQAVAFWCDPISGHATLYWYRQILGQGPELLVQFQDESVVDDSQLPKDRFSAERLKGVDSTLKIQPAELGDSAMYLCASSLVLRGTEAFFGQGTRLTVV.

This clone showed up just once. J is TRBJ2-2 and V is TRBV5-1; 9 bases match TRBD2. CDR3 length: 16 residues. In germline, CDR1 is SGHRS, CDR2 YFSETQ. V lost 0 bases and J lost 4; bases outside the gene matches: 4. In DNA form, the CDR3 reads TGCGCCAGCAGCTTGGAAGCTAGCGGGGCCACCGGGGAGCTGTTTTTT. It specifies CASSLEASGATGELFF.

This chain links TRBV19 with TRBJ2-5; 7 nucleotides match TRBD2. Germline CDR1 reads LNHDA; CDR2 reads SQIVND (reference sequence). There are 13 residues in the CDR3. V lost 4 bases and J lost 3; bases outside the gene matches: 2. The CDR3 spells CASSTGTKETQYF. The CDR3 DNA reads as TGTGCCAGTAGTACCGGGACTAAAGAGACCCAGTACTTC. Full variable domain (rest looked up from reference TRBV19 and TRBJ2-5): DGGITQSPKYLFRKEGQNVTLSCEQNLNHDAMYWYRQDPGQGLRLIYYSQIVNDFQKGDIAEGYSVSREKKESFPLTVTSAQKNPTAFYLCASSTGTKETQYFGPGTRLLVL.

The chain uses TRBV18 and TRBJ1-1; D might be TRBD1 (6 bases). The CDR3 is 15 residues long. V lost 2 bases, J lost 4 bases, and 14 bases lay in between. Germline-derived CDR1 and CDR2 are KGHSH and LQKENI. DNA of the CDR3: TGTGCCAGCTCACCAATAAGGGGAGGGGGCACTGAAGCTTTCTTT. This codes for CASSPIRGGGTEAFF.

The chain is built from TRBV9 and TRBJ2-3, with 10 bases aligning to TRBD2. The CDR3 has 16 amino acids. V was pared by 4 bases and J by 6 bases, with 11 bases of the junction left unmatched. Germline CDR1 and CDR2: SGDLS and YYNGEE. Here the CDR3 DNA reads TGTGCCAGCAGCCCGGGACTAGCGAACCCAACGGATACGCAGTATTTT. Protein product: CASSPGLANPTDTQYF.

The CDR3 loop reads CAITSSGNRGETQYF. In nucleotides, the CDR3 is TGTGCCATCACGTCTAGCGGGAATCGGGGGGAGACCCAGTACTTC. This chain connects TRBV10-3 to TRBJ2-5; 9 positions agree with TRBD2. With 7 bases clipped from V and 5 bases from J, the junction kept 11 bases outside the gene matches. CDR1 is ENHRY, CDR2 SYGVKD, per germline. CDR3 size: 15 residues.

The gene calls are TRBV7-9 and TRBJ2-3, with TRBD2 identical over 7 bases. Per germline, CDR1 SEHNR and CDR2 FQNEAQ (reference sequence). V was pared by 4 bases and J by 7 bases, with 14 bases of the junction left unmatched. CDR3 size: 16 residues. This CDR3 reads CASSYPGRGSTNTQYF. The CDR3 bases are TGTGCCAGCAGCTACCCTGGGCGGGGGAGCACGAATACGCAGTATTTT.

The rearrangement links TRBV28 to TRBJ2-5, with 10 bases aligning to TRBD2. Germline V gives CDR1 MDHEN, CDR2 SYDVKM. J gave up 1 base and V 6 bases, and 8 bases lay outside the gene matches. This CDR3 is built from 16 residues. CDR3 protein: CASSKGVAGGQETQYF. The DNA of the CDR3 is TGTGCCAGCAGCAAAGGGGTAGCGGGAGGCCAAGAGACCCAGTACTTC.

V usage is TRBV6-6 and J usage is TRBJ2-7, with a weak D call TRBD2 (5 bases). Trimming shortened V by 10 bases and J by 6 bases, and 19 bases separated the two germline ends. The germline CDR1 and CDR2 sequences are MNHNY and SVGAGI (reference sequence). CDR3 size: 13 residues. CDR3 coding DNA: TGTGCCATCGCCTCGGAGGTTCGCGGCGAGCAGTACTTC. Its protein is CAIASEVRGEQYF.

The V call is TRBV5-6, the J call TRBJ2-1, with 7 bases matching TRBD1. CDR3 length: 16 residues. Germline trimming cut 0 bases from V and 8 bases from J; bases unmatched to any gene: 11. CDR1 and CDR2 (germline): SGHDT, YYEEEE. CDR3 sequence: CASSLASSGGYDEQFF. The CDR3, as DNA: TGTGCCAGCAGCTTGGCATCGTCAGGGGGATACGATGAGCAGTTCTTC.